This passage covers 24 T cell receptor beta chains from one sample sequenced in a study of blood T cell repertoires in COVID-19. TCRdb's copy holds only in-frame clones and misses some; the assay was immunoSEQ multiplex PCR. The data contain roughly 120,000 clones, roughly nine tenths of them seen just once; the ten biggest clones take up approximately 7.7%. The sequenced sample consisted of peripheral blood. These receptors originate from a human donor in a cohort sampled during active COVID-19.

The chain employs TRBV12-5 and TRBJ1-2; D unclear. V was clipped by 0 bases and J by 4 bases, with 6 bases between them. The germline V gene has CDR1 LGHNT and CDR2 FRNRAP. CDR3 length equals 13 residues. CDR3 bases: TGTGCTAGTGGTTTGGTACGGGGCTATGGCTACACCTTC. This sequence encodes CASGLVRGYGYTF.

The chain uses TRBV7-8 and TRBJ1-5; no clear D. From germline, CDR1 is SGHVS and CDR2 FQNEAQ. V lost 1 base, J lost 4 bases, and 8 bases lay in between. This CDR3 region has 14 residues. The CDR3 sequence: CASSLETSNQPQHF. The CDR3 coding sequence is TGTGCCAGCAGCTTAGAGACAAGTAATCAGCCCCAGCATTTT.

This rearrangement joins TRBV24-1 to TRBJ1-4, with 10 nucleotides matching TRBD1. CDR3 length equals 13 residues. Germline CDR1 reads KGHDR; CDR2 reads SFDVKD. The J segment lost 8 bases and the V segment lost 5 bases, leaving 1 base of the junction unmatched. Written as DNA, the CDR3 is TGTGCCACCAGTGCGGGACAGGGGGAAAAACTGTTTTTT. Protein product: CATSAGQGEKLFF.

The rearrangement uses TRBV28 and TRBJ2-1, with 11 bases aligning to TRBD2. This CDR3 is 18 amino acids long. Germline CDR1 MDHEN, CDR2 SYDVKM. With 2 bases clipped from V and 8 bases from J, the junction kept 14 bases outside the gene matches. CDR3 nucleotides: TGTGCCAGCAGTTTAGGGTTTAGGCTAGCGGGAGGACGATATGAGCAGTTCTTC. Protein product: CASSLGFRLAGGRYEQFF.

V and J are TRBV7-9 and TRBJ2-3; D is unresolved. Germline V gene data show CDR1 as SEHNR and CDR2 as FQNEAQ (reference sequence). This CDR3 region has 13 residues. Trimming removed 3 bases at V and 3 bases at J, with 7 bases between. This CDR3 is CASSFPETDTQYF. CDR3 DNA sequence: TGTGCCAGCAGCTTTCCCGAGACAGATACGCAGTATTTT.

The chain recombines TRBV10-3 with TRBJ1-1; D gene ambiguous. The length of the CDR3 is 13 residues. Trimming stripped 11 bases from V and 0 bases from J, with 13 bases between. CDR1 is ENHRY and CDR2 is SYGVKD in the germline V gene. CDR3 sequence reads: CASSGEMNTEAFF. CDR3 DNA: TGTGCCTCCAGCGGGGAAATGAACACTGAAGCTTTCTTT.

Here the CDR3 reads CASSLLAGAGEAFF. The DNA for the CDR3 is TGTGCCAGCAGCTTACTCGCGGGGGCTGGTGAAGCTTTCTTT. The J gene is TRBJ1-1, the V gene TRBV7-9, with D tentatively TRBD1 (6 bases). Trimming removed 2 bases at V and 7 bases at J, with 14 bases between. The length of the CDR3 is 14 residues. From germline, CDR1 is SEHNR and CDR2 FQNEAQ (reference sequence).

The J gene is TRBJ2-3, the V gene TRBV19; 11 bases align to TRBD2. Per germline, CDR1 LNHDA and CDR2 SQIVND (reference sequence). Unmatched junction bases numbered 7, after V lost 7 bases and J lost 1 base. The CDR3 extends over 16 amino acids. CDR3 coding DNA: TGTGCCAGTACCCCTATAGCGGGAGGGGGCACAGATACGCAGTATTTT. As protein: CASTPIAGGGTDTQYF.

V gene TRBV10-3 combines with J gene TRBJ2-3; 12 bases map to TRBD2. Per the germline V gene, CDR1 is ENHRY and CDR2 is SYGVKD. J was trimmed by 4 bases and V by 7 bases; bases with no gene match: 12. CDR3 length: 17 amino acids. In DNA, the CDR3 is TGTGCCATCACCGATGAGGGACTAGCGGGTTATCCAGATACGCAGTATTTT. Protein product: CAITDEGLAGYPDTQYF.

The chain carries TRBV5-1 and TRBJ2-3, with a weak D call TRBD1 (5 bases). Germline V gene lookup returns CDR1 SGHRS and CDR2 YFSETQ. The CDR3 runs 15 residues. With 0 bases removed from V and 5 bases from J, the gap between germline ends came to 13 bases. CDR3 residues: CASSLGYQGRDTQYF. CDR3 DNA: TGCGCCAGCAGCTTGGGGTACCAGGGAAGAGATACGCAGTATTTT.

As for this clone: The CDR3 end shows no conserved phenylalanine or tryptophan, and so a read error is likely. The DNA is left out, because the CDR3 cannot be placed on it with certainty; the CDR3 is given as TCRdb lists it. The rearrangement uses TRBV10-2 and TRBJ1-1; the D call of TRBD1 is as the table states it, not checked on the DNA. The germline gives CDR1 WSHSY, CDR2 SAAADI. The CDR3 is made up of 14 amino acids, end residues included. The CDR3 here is CASSETFGAAVRVS.

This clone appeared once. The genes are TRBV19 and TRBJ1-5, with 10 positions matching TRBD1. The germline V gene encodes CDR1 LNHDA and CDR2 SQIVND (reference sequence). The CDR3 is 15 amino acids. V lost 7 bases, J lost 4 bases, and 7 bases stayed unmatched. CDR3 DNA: TGTGCCAGTATGGGGACAGGGGCTCTAAATCAGCCCCAGCATTTT. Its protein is CASMGTGALNQPQHF.

In DNA, the CDR3 is TGTGCCAGCAGCTTAGACAGGGAGACCCAGTACTTC. This encodes CASSLDRETQYF. The genes are TRBV11-2 and TRBJ2-5; D not certain. V dropped 0 bases and J dropped 5 bases, with 4 bases sitting between them. Germline V gives CDR1 SGHAT, CDR2 FQNNGV. The CDR3 sequence is 12 residues long.

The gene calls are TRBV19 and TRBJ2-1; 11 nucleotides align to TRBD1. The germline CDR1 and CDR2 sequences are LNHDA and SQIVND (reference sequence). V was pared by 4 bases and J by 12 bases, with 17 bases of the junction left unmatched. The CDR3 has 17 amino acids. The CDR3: CASSTGQGAIRGLGQFF. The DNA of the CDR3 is TGTGCCAGTAGTACTGGACAGGGGGCAATTCGCGGGCTGGGGCAGTTCTTC.

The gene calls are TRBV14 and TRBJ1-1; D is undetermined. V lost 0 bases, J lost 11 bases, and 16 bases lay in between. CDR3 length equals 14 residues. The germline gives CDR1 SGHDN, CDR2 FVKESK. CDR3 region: CASSQDPGRPWAFF. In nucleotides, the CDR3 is TGTGCCAGCAGCCAAGATCCAGGCAGGCCTTGGGCTTTCTTT.

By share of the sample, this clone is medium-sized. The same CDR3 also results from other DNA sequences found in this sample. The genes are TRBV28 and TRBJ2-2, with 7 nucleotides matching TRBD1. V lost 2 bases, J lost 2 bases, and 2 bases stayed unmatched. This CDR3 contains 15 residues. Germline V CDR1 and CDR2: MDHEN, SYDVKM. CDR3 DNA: TGTGCCAGCAGTTTACGGACAGGAAACACCGGGGAGCTGTTTTTT. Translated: CASSLRTGNTGELFF.

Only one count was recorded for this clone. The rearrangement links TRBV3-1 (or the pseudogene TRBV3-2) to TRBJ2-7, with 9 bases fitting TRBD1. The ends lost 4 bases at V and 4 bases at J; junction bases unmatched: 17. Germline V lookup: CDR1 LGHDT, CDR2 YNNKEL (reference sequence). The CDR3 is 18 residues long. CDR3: CASSRGTHLRDRVYEQYF. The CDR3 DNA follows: TGTGCCAGCAGCCGCGGAACACACCTCCGGGACAGGGTTTACGAGCAGTACTTC.

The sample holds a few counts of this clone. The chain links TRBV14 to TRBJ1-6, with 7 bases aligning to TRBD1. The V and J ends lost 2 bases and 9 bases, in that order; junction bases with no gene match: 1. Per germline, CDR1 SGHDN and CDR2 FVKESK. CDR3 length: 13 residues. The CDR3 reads CASSQQGVSPLHF. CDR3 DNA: TGTGCCAGCAGCCAACAGGGGGTTTCACCCCTCCACTTT.

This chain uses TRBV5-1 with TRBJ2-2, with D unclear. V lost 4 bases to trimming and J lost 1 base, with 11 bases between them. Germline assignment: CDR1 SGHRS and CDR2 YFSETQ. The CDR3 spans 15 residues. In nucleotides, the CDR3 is TGCGCCAGCAGCCCCCGCGGATTGAACACCGGGGAGCTGTTTTTT. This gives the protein CASSPRGLNTGELFF.

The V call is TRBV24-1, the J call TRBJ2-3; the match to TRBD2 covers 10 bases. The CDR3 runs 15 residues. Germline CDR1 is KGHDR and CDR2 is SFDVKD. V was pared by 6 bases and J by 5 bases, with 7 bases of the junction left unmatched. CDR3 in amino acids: CATSSGRVMVDTQYF. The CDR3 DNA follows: TGTGCCACCAGTAGCGGGAGGGTCATGGTAGATACGCAGTATTTT.

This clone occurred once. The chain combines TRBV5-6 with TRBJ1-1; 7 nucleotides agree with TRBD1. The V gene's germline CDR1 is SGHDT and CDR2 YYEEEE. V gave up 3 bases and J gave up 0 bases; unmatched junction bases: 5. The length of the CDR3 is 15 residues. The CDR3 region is CASSYGTELNTEAFF. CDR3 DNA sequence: TGTGCCAGCAGCTATGGGACAGAGCTGAACACTGAAGCTTTCTTT. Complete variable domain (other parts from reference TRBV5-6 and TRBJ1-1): DAGVTQSPTHLIKTRGQQVTLRCSPKSGHDTVSWYQQALGQGPQFIFQYYEEEERQRGNFPDRFSGHQFPNYSSELNVNALLLGDSALYLCASSYGTELNTEAFFGQGTRLTVV.

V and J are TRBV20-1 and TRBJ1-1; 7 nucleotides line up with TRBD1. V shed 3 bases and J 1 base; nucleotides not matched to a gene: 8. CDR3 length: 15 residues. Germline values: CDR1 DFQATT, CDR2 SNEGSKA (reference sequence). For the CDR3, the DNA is TGCAGTGCTAGTCCGAGACAGGGTAGGAACACTGAAGCTTTCTTT. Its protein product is CSASPRQGRNTEAFF.

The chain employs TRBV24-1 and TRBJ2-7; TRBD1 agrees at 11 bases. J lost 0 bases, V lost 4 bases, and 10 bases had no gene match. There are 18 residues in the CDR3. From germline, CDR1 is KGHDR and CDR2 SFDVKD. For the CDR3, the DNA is TGTGCCACCAGTGACAATGCCCCCGGGACAGGGGGCTCCTACGAGCAGTACTTC. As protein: CATSDNAPGTGGSYEQYF.

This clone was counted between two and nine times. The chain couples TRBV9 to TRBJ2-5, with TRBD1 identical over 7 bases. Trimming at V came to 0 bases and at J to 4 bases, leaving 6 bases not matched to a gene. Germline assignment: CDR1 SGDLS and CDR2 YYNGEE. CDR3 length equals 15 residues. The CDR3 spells CASSVDGTAPETQYF. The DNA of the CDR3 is TGTGCCAGCAGCGTAGACGGGACAGCCCCAGAGACCCAGTACTTC.